There are a few counts of the clone carrying this T cell receptor beta chain. Drawn from each donor were 8.5 to 10 milliliters of peripheral blood. From germline, CDR1 is SQVTM and CDR2 ANQGSEA. The length of the CDR3 is 13 residues. V was pared by 3 bases and J by 5 bases, with 12 bases between. This specimen belongs to a study of blood T cells in healthy people across ages. Next came a second PCR, run for about 7 to 12 cycles, which used a sample-barcoded 5' primer along with a J-beta primer mix. MiXCR was run by TCRdb on the 5' RACE reads, yielding one entry per CDR3 protein. Of 750,000 or so distinct CDR3 sequences in the sample, 25% were seen once. Another study also made use of these data, one on T cells of mothers and their children. That report notes: Added by the second PCR's M1S primer were sample barcodes and 2-4 random nucleotides. Every mother supplied over 8 million TCR beta CDR3 reads and every child a few million.

This sequence was found in a boy aged 10-17 years in good health. The chain has TRBV29-1 and TRBJ2-3; D is ambiguous. Sequenced sample: blood. The CDR3 region is CSVDSLGLDTQYF. The CDR3 nucleotides read TGCAGCGTTGATTCCCTAGGTTTAGATACGCAGTATTTT.